This passage covers 14 T cell receptor beta chains from one sample sequenced in a study of T cell repertoires in cytomegalovirus infection. These receptors' antigens are unknown. MiXCR, applied by TCRdb to the reads, yields one record per CDR3 protein. The sample comprises fewer than 900,000 distinct CDR3 sequences, 25% to 35% of which are singletons, and around 13% rests with the top ten. The sample consisted of cultured CD8+ T cells from PBMCs, taken from culture after CMV antigen stimulation. Receptors originate from a human donor in good health (CMV status not recorded). Some clones in this sample may be carry-over from other donors' samples.

This clonotype showed up just a few times. The rearrangement joins TRBV2 to TRBJ2-2; tentative D call: TRBD1 (5 bases). This CDR3 has 15 residues. Germline CDR1 and CDR2: SNHLY and FYNNEI. V was clipped by 10 bases and J by 1 base, with 16 bases between them. This CDR3 is CAKRTSRGNTGELFF. The CDR3 DNA follows: TGTGCCAAACGGACATCCCGTGGGAACACCGGGGAGCTGTTTTTT.

V is TRBV7-3 and J is TRBJ1-5; D is undetermined. Looked up from germline, CDR1 is SGHTA and CDR2 is FQGTGA. The CDR3 is made up of 17 amino acids. V lost 5 bases and J 5 bases, leaving 22 bases between the germline ends. The chain's CDR3 is CASSADKYRAMDQPQHF. The CDR3 DNA is TGTGCCAGCAGCGCCGACAAGTACCGGGCGATGGATCAGCCCCAGCATTTT.

This clonotype was seen repeatedly, ten times or more. The chain employs TRBV2 and TRBJ2-7; D is perhaps TRBD2 (5 bases). Between the trimmed V and J ends, which lost 3 bases and 7 bases, there was a span of 7 bases. The CDR3 contains 11 residues. Germline CDR1 is SNHLY and CDR2 is FYNNEI. CDR3 coding DNA: TGTGCCAGCAGTGAGGGCGGGGAGCAGTACTTC. It yields the protein CASSEGGEQYF.

This clonotype has a handful of counts. The gene calls are TRBV12-3 or TRBV12-4 and TRBJ2-3, with 15 bases aligning to TRBD2. The CDR3 extends over 21 amino acids. After removal of 8 bases from V and 0 bases from J, the junction contained 18 bases not matched to a gene. CDR3 DNA: TGTGCCAGCCTAACCGGACAGGCCGGGACTAGCGGGGGGACTAGCACAGATACGCAGTATTTT. It yields the protein CASLTGQAGTSGGTSTDTQYF.

The count of this clonotype is one. The rearrangement joins TRBV25-1 to TRBJ1-4, with unresolved D. The CDR3 runs 15 residues. Trimming shortened V by 1 base and J by 6 bases, and 12 bases separated the two germline ends. CDR1 is MGHDK and CDR2 is SYGVNS in the germline V gene. The CDR3 DNA is TGTGCCAGCAGTGAATTGGGTCTGGATGATGAAAAACTGTTTTTT. Translation gives CASSELGLDDEKLFF.

This clonotype was seen only a few times. This rearrangement joins TRBV15 to TRBJ1-2, with D possibly TRBD1 on 5 matching bases. This CDR3 has 14 amino acids. Germline V lookup: CDR1 LNHNV, CDR2 YYDKDF (reference sequence). Trimming stripped 4 bases from V and 0 bases from J, with 9 bases between. CDR3 sequence (DNA): TGTGCCACCAGCACTGGGGGAGCTAACTATGGCTACACCTTC. Encoded protein: CATSTGGANYGYTF.

The rearrangement uses TRBV7-6 and TRBJ1-2, with 7 bases identical to TRBD1. Germline CDR1 is SGHVS and CDR2 is FNYEAQ. V dropped 5 bases and J dropped 0; count of bases not matched to a gene: 6. The CDR3 has 15 residues. Here the CDR3 reads CASSPGQVANYGYTF. DNA of the CDR3: TGTGCCAGCAGCCCTGGACAGGTAGCTAACTATGGCTACACCTTC.

This chain links TRBV5-1 with TRBJ2-1; unclear D gene. V was shortened by 0 bases and J by 8 bases, with 6 bases between the two germline ends. The CDR3 consists of 12 residues. CDR1 is SGHRS, CDR2 YFSETQ, per germline. DNA of the CDR3: TGCGCCAGCAGCTTGGTATCCGATGAGCAGTTCTTC. Protein product: CASSLVSDEQFF.

In regard to this clonotype: A single base separates this from a much larger clone, so it may be a read error. This chain joins TRBV7-2 and TRBJ2-3, with TRBD2 matching 12 bases. This CDR3 contains 18 residues. Germline CDR1 SGHTA, CDR2 FQGNSA. The chain's CDR3 is CASSLVRASGGAGDMQYF. The CDR3 bases are TGTGCCAGCAGCTTAGTGAGGGCTAGCGGGGGGGCCGGGGATATGCAGTATTTT.

This clonotype was seen at least ten times. The chain employs TRBV7-2 and TRBJ1-2; 9 bases fit TRBD1. Germline CDR1 SGHTA, CDR2 FQGNSA. V shed 5 bases, J shed 6 bases, and the junction held 7 bases outside the gene matches. The length of the CDR3 is 14 residues. CDR3 sequence: CASSQRRTGDGYTF. CDR3 nucleotide sequence: TGTGCCAGCAGCCAGAGGCGGACAGGGGATGGCTACACCTTC.

This clonotype was recorded a few times. This chain uses TRBV7-9 with TRBJ1-2; weak D call: TRBD1 (5 bases). This CDR3 spans 15 amino acids. Germline lookup yields CDR1 SEHNR and CDR2 FQNEAQ (reference sequence). Trimming cost V 5 bases and J 4 bases, with 17 bases left between them. In DNA, the CDR3 is TGTGCCAGCAGCGAATCTACAGGTGACGGCTATGGCTACACCTTC. This encodes CASSESTGDGYGYTF.

This clonotype was detected only a few times. The rearrangement joins TRBV7-9 to TRBJ2-7, with D perhaps matching TRBD1 or TRBD2 (7 bases each). Germline V gene data show CDR1 as SEHNR and CDR2 as FQNEAQ (reference sequence). The CDR3 sequence is 15 residues long. Deletions cut 4 bases from V and 0 bases from J, with 13 bases between. The CDR3 sequence: CASSSGGGASYEQYF. As DNA, the CDR3 is TGTGCCAGCAGCTCAGGGGGGGGAGCCTCCTACGAGCAGTACTTC.

This clonotype was observed many times. This rearrangement joins TRBV7-8 to TRBJ2-1; D may be TRBD2 (7 bases). V shed 7 bases and J shed 3 bases, with 19 bases lying between them. This CDR3 is built from 16 residues. The germline gives CDR1 SGHVS, CDR2 FQNEAQ. The CDR3 sequence: CASTVWGASGYNEQFF. DNA of the CDR3: TGTGCCAGCACCGTTTGGGGGGCTAGCGGCTACAATGAGCAGTTCTTC.

In this sample, this clonotype turned up a few times. J is TRBJ1-1 and V is TRBV7-6; unclear D gene. There are 12 residues in the CDR3. CDR1 and CDR2 (germline): SGHVS, FNYEAQ. V lost 8 bases and J 10 bases, leaving 17 bases between the germline ends. CDR3 amino acids: CASSWPGDGAFF. CDR3 DNA: TGTGCCAGCTCATGGCCTGGTGATGGAGCTTTCTTT.